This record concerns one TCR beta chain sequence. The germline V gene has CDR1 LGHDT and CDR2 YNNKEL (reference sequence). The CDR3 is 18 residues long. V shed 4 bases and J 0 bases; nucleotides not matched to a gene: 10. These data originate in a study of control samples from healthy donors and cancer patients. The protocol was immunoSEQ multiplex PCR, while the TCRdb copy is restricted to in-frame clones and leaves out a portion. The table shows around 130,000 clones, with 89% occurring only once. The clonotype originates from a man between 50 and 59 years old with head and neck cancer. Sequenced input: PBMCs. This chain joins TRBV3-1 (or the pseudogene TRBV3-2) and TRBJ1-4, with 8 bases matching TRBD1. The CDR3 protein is CASSLRTGFGSTNEKLFF. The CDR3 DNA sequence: TGTGCCAGCAGCCTCCGGACAGGGTTTGGCTCAACTAATGAAAAACTGTTTTTT.